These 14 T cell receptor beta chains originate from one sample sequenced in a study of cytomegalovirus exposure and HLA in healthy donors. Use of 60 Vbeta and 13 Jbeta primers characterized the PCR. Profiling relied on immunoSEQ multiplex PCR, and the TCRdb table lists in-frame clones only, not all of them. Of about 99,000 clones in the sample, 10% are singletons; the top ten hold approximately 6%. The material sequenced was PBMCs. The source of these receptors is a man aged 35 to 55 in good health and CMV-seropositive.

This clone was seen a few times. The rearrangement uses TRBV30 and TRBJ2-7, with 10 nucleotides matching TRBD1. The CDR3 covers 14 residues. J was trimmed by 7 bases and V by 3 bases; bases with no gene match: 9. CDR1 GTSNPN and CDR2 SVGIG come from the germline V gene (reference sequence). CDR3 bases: TGTGCCTGGAGGACGGGACAGGGGTTGAGTGAGCAGTACTTC. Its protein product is CAWRTGQGLSEQYF. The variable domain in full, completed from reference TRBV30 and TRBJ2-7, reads SQTIHQWPATLVQPVGSPLSLECTVEGTSNPNLYWYRQAAGRGLQLLFYSVGIGQISSEVPQNLSASRPQDRQFILSSKKLLLSDSGFYLCAWRTGQGLSEQYFGPGTRLTVT.

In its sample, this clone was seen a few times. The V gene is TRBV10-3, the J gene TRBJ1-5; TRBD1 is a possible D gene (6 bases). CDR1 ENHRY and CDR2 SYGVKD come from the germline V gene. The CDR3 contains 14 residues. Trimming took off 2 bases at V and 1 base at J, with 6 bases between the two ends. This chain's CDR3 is CAISEQGSNQPQHF. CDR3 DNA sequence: TGTGCCATCAGTGAGCAGGGGAGCAATCAGCCCCAGCATTTT.

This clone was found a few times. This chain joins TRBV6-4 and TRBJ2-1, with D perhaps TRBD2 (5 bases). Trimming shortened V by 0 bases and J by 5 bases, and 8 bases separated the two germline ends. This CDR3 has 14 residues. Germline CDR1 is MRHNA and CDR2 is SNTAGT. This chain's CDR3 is CASSDSTGDNEQFF. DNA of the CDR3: TGTGCCAGCAGTGACTCAACCGGGGACAATGAGCAGTTCTTC.

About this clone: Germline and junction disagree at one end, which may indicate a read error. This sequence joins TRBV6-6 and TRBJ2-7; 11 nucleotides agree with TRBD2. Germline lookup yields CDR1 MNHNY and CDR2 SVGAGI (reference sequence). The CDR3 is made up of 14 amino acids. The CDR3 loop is CASSYGGNSGRVFF. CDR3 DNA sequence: TGTGCCAGCAGTTACGGGGGCAATAGCGGGAGGGTTTTCTTC.

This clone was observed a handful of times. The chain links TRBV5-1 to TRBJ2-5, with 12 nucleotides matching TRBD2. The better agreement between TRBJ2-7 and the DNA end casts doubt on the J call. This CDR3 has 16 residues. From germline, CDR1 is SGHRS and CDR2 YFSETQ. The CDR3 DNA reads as TGCGCCAGCAGCCTCCGGACTAGCGGGGCAGTCTACGAGCAGTACTTC. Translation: CASSLRTSGAVYEQYF.

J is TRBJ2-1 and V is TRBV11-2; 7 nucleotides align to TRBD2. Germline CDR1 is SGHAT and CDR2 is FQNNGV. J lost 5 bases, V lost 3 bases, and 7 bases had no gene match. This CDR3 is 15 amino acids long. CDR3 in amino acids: CASSFWLAANNEQFF. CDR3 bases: TGTGCCAGCAGCTTTTGGCTAGCGGCCAACAATGAGCAGTTCTTC.

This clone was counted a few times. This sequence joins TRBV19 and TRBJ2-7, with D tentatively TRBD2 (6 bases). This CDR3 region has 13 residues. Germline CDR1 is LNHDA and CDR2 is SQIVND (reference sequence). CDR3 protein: CARPHGGSYEQYF. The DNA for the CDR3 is TGTGCACGACCACACGGGGGCTCCTACGAGCAGTACTTC.

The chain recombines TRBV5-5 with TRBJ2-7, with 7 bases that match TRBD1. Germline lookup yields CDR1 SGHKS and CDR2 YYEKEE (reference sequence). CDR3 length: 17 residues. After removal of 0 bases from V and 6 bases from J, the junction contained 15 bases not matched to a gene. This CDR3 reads CASSLDPGQPLLGEQYF. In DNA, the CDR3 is TGTGCCAGCAGCTTGGACCCGGGACAGCCCCTTCTGGGCGAGCAGTACTTC. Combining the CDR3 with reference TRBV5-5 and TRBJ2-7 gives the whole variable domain DAGVTQSPTHLIKTRGQQVTLRCSPISGHKSVSWYQQVLGQGPQFIFQYYEKEERGRGNFPDRFSARQFPNYSSELNVNALLLGDSALYLCASSLDPGQPLLGEQYFGPGTRLTVT.

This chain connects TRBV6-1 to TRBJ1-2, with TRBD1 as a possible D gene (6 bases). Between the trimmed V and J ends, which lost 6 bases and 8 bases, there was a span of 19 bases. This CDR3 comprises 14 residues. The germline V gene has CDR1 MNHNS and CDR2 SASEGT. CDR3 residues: CASRARRQDGGYTF. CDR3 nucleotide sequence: TGTGCCAGCAGAGCGCGGAGACAGGATGGCGGCTACACCTTC.

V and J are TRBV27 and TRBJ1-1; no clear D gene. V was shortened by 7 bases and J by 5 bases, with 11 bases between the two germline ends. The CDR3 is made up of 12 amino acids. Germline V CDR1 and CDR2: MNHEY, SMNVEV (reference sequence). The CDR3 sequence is CASMHGGTEAFF. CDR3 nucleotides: TGTGCCAGCATGCACGGAGGGACTGAAGCTTTCTTT.

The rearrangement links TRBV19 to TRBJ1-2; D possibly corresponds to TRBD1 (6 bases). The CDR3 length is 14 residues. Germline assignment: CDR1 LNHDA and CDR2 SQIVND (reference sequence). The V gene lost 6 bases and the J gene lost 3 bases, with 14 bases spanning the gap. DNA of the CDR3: TGTGCCAGTAGAACAGGGCAGGAGGACTATGGCTACACCTTC. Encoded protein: CASRTGQEDYGYTF.

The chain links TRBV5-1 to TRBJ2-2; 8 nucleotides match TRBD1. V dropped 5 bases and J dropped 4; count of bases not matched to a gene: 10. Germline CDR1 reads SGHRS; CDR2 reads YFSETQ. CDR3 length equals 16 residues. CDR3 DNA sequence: TGCGCCAGCAGAAATCCGACAGGGGAAAGCACCGGGGAGCTGTTTTTT. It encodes CASRNPTGESTGELFF.

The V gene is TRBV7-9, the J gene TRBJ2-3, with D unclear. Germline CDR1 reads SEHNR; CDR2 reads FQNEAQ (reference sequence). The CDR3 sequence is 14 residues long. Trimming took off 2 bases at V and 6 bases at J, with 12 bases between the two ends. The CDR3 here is CASSLNSLRDTQYF. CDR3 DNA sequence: TGTGCCAGCAGCTTAAATTCTCTTCGGGATACGCAGTATTTT.

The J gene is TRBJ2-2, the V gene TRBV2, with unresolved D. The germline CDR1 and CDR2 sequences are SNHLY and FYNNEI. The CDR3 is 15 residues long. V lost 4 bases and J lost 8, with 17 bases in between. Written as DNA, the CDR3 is TGTGCCAGCAGTGTCAGTCTAGGAGATGTGGGGGAGCTGTTTTTT. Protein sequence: CASSVSLGDVGELFF.